The clone carrying this T cell receptor beta chain was detected only a few times. This entry comes from a study of blood T cells in healthy people across ages. Together with a sample-barcoded 5' primer, a J-beta primer mix was included in a second PCR lasting about 6 to 11 cycles. MiXCR, run by TCRdb on the 5' RACE reads, gives a single entry per CDR3 protein. The sample has 450,000 to 650,000 distinct CDR3 sequences, 24% seen once; the top ten hold 8.7%. These data also featured in a second study, about T cells of mothers and their children.

The receptor comes from a boy between 10 and 17 years old in good health. The sample comprised blood.

The DNA of the CDR3 is TGTGCCAGCAGCTTAACTGGGGGGAGTTCACCCCTCCACTTT. This encodes CASSLTGGSSPLHF. J is TRBJ1-6 and V is TRBV7-3; possibly TRBD1 for D (5 bases). With 0 bases removed from V and 9 bases from J, the gap between germline ends came to 9 bases. CDR1 and CDR2 from the germline V gene are SGHTA and FQGTGA. CDR3 length equals 14 residues. Full variable domain (remainder filled in from reference TRBV7-3 and TRBJ1-6): GAGVSQTPSNKVTEKGKYVELRCDPISGHTALYWYRQSLGQGPEFLIYFQGTGAADDSGLPNDRFFAVRPEGSVSTLKIQRTERGDSAVYLCASSLTGGSSPLHFGNGTRLTVT.